This TCR beta chain derives from a study of cytomegalovirus exposure and HLA in healthy donors. In the PCR, 60 Vbeta and 13 Jbeta primers were used. The protocol was immunoSEQ multiplex PCR, while the TCRdb copy is restricted to in-frame clones and leaves out a portion. The profile shows some 110,000 clones, approximately 66% of them singletons. Sequenced: PBMCs. This clonotype was obtained from a woman between 35 and 50 years old in good health and CMV-seropositive.

The CDR3 DNA sequence: TGTGCCAGCAACAAAGCGGGACAGGGGTACTACAATGAGCAGTTCTTC. Translated, it gives CASNKAGQGYYNEQFF. The V gene is TRBV27, the J gene TRBJ2-1; 10 bases align to TRBD1. J lost 3 bases, V lost 7 bases, and 9 bases had no gene match. The germline V gene has CDR1 MNHEY and CDR2 SMNVEV (reference sequence). CDR3 length: 16 residues.